This T cell receptor beta chain originates from a study of technical replicates of blood from a few donors. Method: immunoSEQ multiplex PCR; TCRdb's copy keeps in-frame clones and lacks some. The table shows approximately 59,000 clones, with about 90% occurring only once. V trimming: 6 bases; J trimming: 6 bases; junction bases outside the gene matches: 8. CDR1 is SGHAT, CDR2 FQNNGV, per germline. The CDR3 length is 15 residues. The clonotype comes from a human donor in good health. Some clones in this sample may be carry-over from other donors' samples. The chain couples TRBV11-2 to TRBJ1-4, with 9 bases identical to TRBD1. Material: PBMCs. The DNA for the CDR3 is TGTGCCAGCAGACTTAAACAGGGGGCGGATGAAAAACTGTTTTTT. Encoded protein: CASRLKQGADEKLFF. Variable domain in full (rest from reference TRBV11-2 and TRBJ1-4): EAGVAQSPRYKIIEKRQSVAFWCNPISGHATLYWYQQILGQGPKLLIQFQNNGVVDDSQLPKDRFSAERLKGVDSTLKIQPAKLEDSAVYLCASRLKQGADEKLFFGSGTQLSVL.